This TCR beta chain was sequenced in a study of PD-1 blockade in classical Hodgkin lymphoma. Study-level results: TCR diversity at baseline was reported to be reduced in newly diagnosed patients relative to healthy donors. Nivolumab initiation under 1 year post-ASCT meant exclusion.

To note about this clone: Its antigen is still unknown.

Produced via immunoSEQ multiplex PCR; TCRdb's table is partial and in-frame only. The table lists about 34,000 clones, over 65% of them singletons. The J segment lost 5 bases and the V segment lost 6 bases, leaving 5 bases of the junction unmatched. The CDR3 has 13 amino acids. Per germline, CDR1 MNHNY and CDR2 SVGAGI (reference sequence). Autologous stem cell transplantation was followed by relapse in every patient, and brentuximab vedotin exposure varied. The clonotype originates from a human donor with classical Hodgkin lymphoma. The sequenced sample was peripheral blood mononuclear cells (PBMCs), obtained before the second cycle of nivolumab. The chain combines TRBV6-6 with TRBJ1-1, with TRBD1 matching 8 bases. CDR3 amino acids: CASRGQGITEAFF. CDR3 coding DNA: TGTGCCAGCAGAGGACAGGGTATTACTGAAGCTTTCTTT.